The subject of this entry is one T cell receptor (beta chain). This entry belongs to a study of identical twins. Germline assignment: CDR1 SNHLY and CDR2 FYNNEI. The CDR3 has 15 amino acids. Unmatched junction bases numbered 7, after V lost 1 base and J lost 6 bases. TCRdb independently ran MiXCR on the 5' RACE reads; one entry per CDR3 protein. The data contain a few hundred thousand distinct CDR3 sequences, approximately 8.3% of them seen just once; the ten biggest clones take up around 3%. The sample was also reused in another study, on yellow fever vaccine responses in identical twins.

The chain recombines TRBV2 with TRBJ2-3; 7 bases are a match to TRBD2. The sample comprised CD8+ T cells sorted from blood. The clonotype originates from a woman between 18 and 30 years old in good health. CDR3 nucleotide sequence: TGTGCCAGCAGTGAAGGTCCGGGGGGAGGCGATACGCAGTATTTT. It translates to CASSEGPGGGDTQYF.